Listed below are T cell receptor beta chains from one sample, sequenced in a study of T-cell reconstitution after alpha-beta-depleted transplantation in children. TCRdb passed the PCR reads through MiXCR, listing each CDR3 protein once. The sample contains 700,000 to 950,000 distinct CDR3 sequences, 16% of which appear only once. The sequencing here drew on PBMCs, mostly from graft donor cells, taken 360 days after TCRalphabeta/CD19-depleted stem cell transplant. Every receptor here comes from a male patient aged 10 to 17 who had a stem cell transplant for acute lymphoblastic leukemia, so the T cells may come from the graft donor. The CDR3 runs from the conserved cysteine through the conserved F or W. A D gene is named only where the DNA matches it firmly. Part of the rows lack a size; the others show once, few, many or a class for expanded clones.

- TRBJ2-1 TRBV7-9 few CASSLLYQEGSYNEQFF TGTGCCAGCAGCTTATTATATCAGGAGGGCTCCTACAATGAGCAGTTCTTC
- TRBJ1-5 TRBV4-1 few CASSQVRSNQPQHF TGCGCCAGCAGCCAAGTGCGTAGCAATCAGCCCCAGCATTTT
- TRBJ2-3 TRBV19 - CASSIAGIFTDTQYF TGTGCCAGTAGTATAGCAGGCATCTTCACAGATACGCAGTATTTT
- TRBJ2-1 TRBV2 - CAIRDGIHSYNEQFF TGTGCCATTCGGGATGGGATCCACTCCTACAATGAGCAGTTCTTC
TRBD1 TRBJ1-1 TRBV5-1 - CASSLEGALMFF TGCGCCAGCAGCTTGGAGGGGGCATTAATGTTCTTT
TRBD1 TRBJ1-2 TRBV6-4 - CASSGVPGQAYGYTF TGTGCCAGCAGTGGGGTACCGGGACAGGCGTATGGCTACACCTTC
- TRBJ1-2 TRBV3-1 few CASSRNPLPVANYGYTF TGTGCCAGCTCACGAAATCCCTTACCAGTAGCTAACTATGGCTACACCTTC
- TRBJ2-7 TRBV9 few CASSVVGTGINEQYF TGTGCCAGCAGCGTAGTGGGAACAGGTATCAACGAGCAGTACTTC
- TRBJ1-2 TRBV7-9 - CASSLEVRTNYGYTF TGTGCCAGCAGCTTAGAGGTCAGGACTAACTATGGCTACACCTTC
- TRBJ2-2 TRBV5-1 few CASNRDSANTGELFF TGCGCCAGCAACAGAGACAGCGCGAACACCGGGGAGCTGTTTTTT
TRBD1 TRBJ2-1 TRBV24-1 few CATSVAGTGYNEQFF TGTGCCACCAGTGTGGCCGGGACAGGGTACAATGAGCAGTTCTTC
- TRBJ2-6 TRBV7-9 few CASSPRSESGANVLTF TGTGCCAGCAGCCCCAGGTCGGAGTCTGGGGCCAACGTCCTGACTTTC
- TRBJ2-3 TRBV21-1 few CAGRPNSSKGRYYTDTQYF TGTGCCGGTAGACCCAACAGCAGCAAAGGTAGATATTACACAGATACGCAGTATTTT
TRBD1 TRBJ2-1 TRBV12-3/TRBV12-4 many CASRGDSYNEQFF TGTGCCAGCAGAGGGGACAGCTACAATGAGCAGTTCTTC
- TRBJ2-1 TRBV11-2 - CASSLLVGLYNEQFF TGTGCCAGCAGCTTATTGGTAGGACTCTACAATGAGCAGTTCTTC
TRBD1 TRBJ2-7 TRBV4-1 - CASSQPGQGLHEQYF TGCGCCAGCAGCCAACCGGGACAGGGGCTCCACGAGCAGTACTTC
TRBD2 TRBJ2-1 TRBV7-3 - CASRAGGDNEQFF TGTGCCAGCAGGGCGGGAGGCGACAATGAGCAGTTCTTC
TRBD2 TRBJ2-1 TRBV2 many CASSEGGRGRGDEQFF TGTGCCAGCAGTGAAGGAGGGCGCGGGAGAGGTGATGAGCAGTTCTTC
- TRBJ1-1 TRBV12-3/TRBV12-4 few CASSWEGSNTEAFF TGTGCCAGCAGTTGGGAGGGATCGAACACTGAAGCTTTCTTT
- TRBJ2-7 TRBV7-9 once CASSLAGQRHYEQYF TGTGCCAGCAGCTTAGCCGGACAGCGCCACTACGAGCAGTACTTC
- TRBJ2-7 TRBV7-9 few CATQASGHYEQYF TGTGCCACCCAGGCGTCGGGCCACTACGAGCAGTACTTC
- TRBJ2-7 TRBV3-1 few CASSQGGSGVAYEQYF TGTGCCAGCAGCCAAGGGGGTAGCGGAGTCGCCTACGAGCAGTACTTC
- TRBJ2-7 TRBV4-1 - CASREAGKPYEQYF TGCGCCAGCAGGGAGGCAGGGAAGCCCTACGAGCAGTACTTC
- TRBJ2-7 TRBV7-9 few CASSSIAQGEDYEQYF TGTGCCAGCAGCTCTATAGCTCAGGGGGAGGACTACGAGCAGTACTTC
- TRBJ2-5 TRBV5-1 many CASSSDNQETQYF TGCGCCAGCAGCTCAGACAACCAAGAGACCCAGTACTTC
- TRBJ2-5 TRBV11-2 few CASSLGRLKETQYF TGTGCCAGCAGCTTAGGACGGTTAAAAGAGACCCAGTACTTC
- TRBJ2-7 TRBV20-1 many CSASGLYYEQYF TGCAGTGCCTCCGGGCTTTACTACGAGCAGTACTTC
- TRBJ1-6 TRBV11-2 few CASSPHGGPLHF TGTGCCAGCAGCCCTCACGGGGGGCCCCTCCACTTT
- TRBJ1-5 TRBV13 many CASSLGYQPQHF TGTGCCAGCAGCTTAGGGTACCAGCCCCAGCATTTT
TRBD2 TRBJ2-4 TRBV12-3/TRBV12-4 - CASSHPPAGETKNIQYF TGTGCCAGCAGCCACCCACCTGCGGGGGAAACCAAAAACATTCAGTACTTC
TRBD1 TRBJ1-1 TRBV12-3/TRBV12-4 few CASSLRGSTGGASEAFF TGTGCCAGCAGTTTAAGGGGGTCCACAGGGGGCGCCTCTGAAGCTTTCTTT
- TRBJ2-5 TRBV5-6 - CASSPSGVRVATQYF TGTGCCAGCAGCCCCTCGGGAGTACGAGTAGCGACCCAGTACTTC
- TRBJ2-2 TRBV7-3 - CASSPMVGATGELFF TGTGCCAGCAGCCCTATGGTGGGGGCCACCGGGGAGCTGTTTTTT
TRBD2 TRBJ2-7 TRBV20-1 few CSARGLAGVVYNYEQYF TGCAGTGCTAGGGGACTAGCGGGAGTGGTATATAACTACGAGCAGTACTTC
- TRBJ1-1 TRBV5-1 - CASRTPTGWEAFF TGCGCCAGCAGAACGCCCACAGGGTGGGAAGCTTTCTTT
TRBD1 TRBJ2-7 TRBV4-1 - CASSQVQGAGYEQYF TGCGCCAGCAGCCAAGTACAGGGGGCTGGCTACGAGCAGTACTTC
- TRBJ2-5 TRBV4-1 few CASSQDRGTSATQYF TGCGCCAGCAGCCAAGATCGGGGCACCTCCGCGACCCAGTACTTC
- TRBJ2-5 TRBV29-1 - CSVWYRVAETQYF TGCAGCGTTTGGTACAGGGTTGCAGAGACCCAGTACTTC
- TRBJ2-1 TRBV6-5 few CASSYAEGNEQFF TGTGCCAGCAGCTACGCCGAGGGGAATGAGCAGTTCTTC
- TRBJ2-5 TRBV29-1 many CSVGSLFF TGCAGCGTTGGCAGCCTCTTCTTC
- TRBJ1-1 TRBV9 many CASSLERHSQAFF TGTGCCAGCAGCCTGGAGCGGCACTCTCAGGCTTTCTTT
- TRBJ1-1 TRBV20-1 few CSARQGLTEAFF TGCAGTGCTAGACAGGGGCTCACTGAAGCTTTCTTT
TRBD1 TRBJ1-2 TRBV12-3/TRBV12-4 few CASRPRDRGYYGYTF TGTGCCAGCAGGCCCCGGGACAGGGGATACTATGGCTACACCTTC